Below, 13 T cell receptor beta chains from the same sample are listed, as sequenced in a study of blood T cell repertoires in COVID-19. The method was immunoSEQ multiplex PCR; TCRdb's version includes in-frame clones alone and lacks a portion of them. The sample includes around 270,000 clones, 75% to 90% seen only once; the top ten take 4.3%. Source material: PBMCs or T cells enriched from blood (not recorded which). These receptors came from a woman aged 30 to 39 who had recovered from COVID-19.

The CDR3 coding sequence is TGTGCCAGCAGCCCACAGGGGGCGCATGAGACCCAGTACTTC. This gives the protein CASSPQGAHETQYF. This sequence joins TRBV4-2 and TRBJ2-5; 9 bases match TRBD1. Trimming cost V 4 bases and J 5 bases; bases outside gene matches: 5. Germline V gene lookup returns CDR1 LGHNA and CDR2 YNFKEQ. This CDR3 has 14 residues.

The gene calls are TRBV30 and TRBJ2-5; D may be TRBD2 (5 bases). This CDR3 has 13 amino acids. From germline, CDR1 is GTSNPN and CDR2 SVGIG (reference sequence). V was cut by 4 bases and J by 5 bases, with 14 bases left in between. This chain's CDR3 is CAWNRRGGETQYF. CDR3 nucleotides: TGTGCCTGGAATCGTCGGGGTGGGGAGACCCAGTACTTC.

The CDR3 DNA sequence: TGTGCCAGCCTAGGGCGGGCCCGCACAGATACGCAGTATTTT. Its translation is CASLGRARTDTQYF. V usage is TRBV28 and J usage is TRBJ2-3; D perhaps matches TRBD2 (5 bases). The CDR3 has 14 residues. From germline, CDR1 is MDHEN and CDR2 SYDVKM. The V end lost 8 bases, the J end lost 1 base, and 13 bases lay between the germline ends.

In nucleotides, the CDR3 is TGCGCCAGCAGTGCCCAGGCCGCAGCCTTCGAGGGCTACACCTTC. Protein: CASSAQAAAFEGYTF. The V and J genes are TRBV10-2 and TRBJ1-2; D is unclear. The CDR3 loop spans 15 amino acids. V was trimmed by 4 bases and J by 8 bases, leaving 20 bases between them. Germline loops: CDR1 WSHSY, CDR2 SAAADI.

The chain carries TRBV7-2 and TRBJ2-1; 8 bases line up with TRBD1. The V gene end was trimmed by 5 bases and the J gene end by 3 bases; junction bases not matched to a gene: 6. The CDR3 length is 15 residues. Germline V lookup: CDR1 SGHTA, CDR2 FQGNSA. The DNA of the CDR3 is TGTGCCAGCAGCCACCAGGGGGCTTTCTACAATGAGCAGTTCTTC. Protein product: CASSHQGAFYNEQFF.

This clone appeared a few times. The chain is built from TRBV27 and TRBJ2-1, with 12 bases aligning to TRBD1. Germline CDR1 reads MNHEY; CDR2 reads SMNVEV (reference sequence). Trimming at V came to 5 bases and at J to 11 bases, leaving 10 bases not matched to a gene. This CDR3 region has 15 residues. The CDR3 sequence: CASSQGTGGDSKQFF. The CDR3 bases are TGTGCCAGCAGTCAAGGGACAGGGGGCGATTCTAAGCAGTTCTTC.

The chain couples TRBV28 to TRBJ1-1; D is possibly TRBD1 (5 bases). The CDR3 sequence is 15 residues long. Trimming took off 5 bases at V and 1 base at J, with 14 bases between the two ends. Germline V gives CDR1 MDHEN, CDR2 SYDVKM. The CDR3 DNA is TGTGCCAGCAGTCCCTCCGACAGAACGAACACTGAAGCTTTCTTT. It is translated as CASSPSDRTNTEAFF. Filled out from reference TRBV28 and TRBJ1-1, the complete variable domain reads DVKVTQSSRYLVKRTGEKVFLECVQDMDHENMFWYRQDPGLGLRLIYFSYDVKMKEKGDIPEGYSVSREKKERFSLILESASTNQTSMYLCASSPSDRTNTEAFFGQGTRLTVV.

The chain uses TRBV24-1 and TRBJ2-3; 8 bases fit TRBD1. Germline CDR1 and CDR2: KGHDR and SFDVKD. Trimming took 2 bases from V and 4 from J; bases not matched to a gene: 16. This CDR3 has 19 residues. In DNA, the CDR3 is TGTGCCACCAGTGATTACAGGGGGACACGATACGGGTCCCCAGATACGCAGTATTTT. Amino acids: CATSDYRGTRYGSPDTQYF.

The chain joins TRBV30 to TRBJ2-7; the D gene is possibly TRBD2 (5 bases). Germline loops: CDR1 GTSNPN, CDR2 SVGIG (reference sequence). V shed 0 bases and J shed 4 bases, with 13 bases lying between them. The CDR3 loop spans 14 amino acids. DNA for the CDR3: TGTGCCTGGAGTGTAGACACGGGAATTTACGAGCAGTACTTC. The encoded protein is CAWSVDTGIYEQYF.

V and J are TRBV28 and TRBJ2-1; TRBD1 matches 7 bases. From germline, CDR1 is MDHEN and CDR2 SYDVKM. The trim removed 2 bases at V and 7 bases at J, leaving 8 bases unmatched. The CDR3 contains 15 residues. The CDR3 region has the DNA TGTGCCAGCAGTTTAGGACAGGTGGGAAATAATGAGCAGTTCTTC. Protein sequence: CASSLGQVGNNEQFF. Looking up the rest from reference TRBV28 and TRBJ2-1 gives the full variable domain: DVKVTQSSRYLVKRTGEKVFLECVQDMDHENMFWYRQDPGLGLRLIYFSYDVKMKEKGDIPEGYSVSREKKERFSLILESASTNQTSMYLCASSLGQVGNNEQFFGPGTRLTVL.

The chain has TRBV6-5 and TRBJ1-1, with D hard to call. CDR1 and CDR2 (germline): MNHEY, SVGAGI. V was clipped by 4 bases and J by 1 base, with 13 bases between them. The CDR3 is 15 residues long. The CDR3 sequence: CASSFSRGRNTEAFF. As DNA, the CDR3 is TGTGCCAGCAGTTTCTCTCGAGGGAGGAACACTGAAGCTTTCTTT.

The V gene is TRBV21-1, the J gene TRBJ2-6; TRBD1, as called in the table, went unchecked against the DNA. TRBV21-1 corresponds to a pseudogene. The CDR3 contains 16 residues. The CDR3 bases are TGTGCCACGCTACAGGGGGCGATTGCTGGGGCCAACGTCCTGACTTTC. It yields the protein CATLQGAIAGANVLTF.

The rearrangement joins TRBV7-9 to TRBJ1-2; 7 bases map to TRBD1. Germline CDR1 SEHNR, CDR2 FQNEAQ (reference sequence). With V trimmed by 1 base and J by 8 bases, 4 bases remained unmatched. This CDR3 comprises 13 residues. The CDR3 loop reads CASSLVQGKGYTF. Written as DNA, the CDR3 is TGTGCCAGCAGCTTAGTACAGGGGAAAGGCTACACCTTC.